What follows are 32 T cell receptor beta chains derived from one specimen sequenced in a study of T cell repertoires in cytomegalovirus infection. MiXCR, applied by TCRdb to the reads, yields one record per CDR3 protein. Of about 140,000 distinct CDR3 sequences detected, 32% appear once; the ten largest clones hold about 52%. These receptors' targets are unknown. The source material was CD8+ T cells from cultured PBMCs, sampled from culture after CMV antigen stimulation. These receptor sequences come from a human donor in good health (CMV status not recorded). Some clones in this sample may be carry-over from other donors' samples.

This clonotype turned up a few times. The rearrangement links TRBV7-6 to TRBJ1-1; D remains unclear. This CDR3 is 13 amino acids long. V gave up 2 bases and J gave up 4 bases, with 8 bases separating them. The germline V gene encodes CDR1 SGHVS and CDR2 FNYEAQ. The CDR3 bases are TGTGCCAGCAGCTTATCATTGGGCACTGAAGCTTTCTTT. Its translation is CASSLSLGTEAFF. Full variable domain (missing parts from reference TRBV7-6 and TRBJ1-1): GAGVSQSPRYKVTKRGQDVALRCDPISGHVSLYWYRQALGQGPEFLTYFNYEAQQDKSGLPNDRFSAERPEGSISTLTIQRTEQRDSAMYRCASSLSLGTEAFFGQGTRLTVV.

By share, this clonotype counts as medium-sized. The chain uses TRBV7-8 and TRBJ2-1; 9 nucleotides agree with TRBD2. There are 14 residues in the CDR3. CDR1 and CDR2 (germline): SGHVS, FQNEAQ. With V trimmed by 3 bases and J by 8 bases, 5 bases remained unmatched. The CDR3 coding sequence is TGTGCCAGCAGCTTGCGGGGGGGGCTTGATGAGCAGTTCTTC. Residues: CASSLRGGLDEQFF.

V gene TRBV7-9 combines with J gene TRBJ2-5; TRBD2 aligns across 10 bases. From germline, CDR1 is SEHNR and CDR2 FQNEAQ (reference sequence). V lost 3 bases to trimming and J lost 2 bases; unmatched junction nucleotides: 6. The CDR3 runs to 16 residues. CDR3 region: CASSFLTSGLQETQYF. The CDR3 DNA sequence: TGTGCCAGCAGCTTTTTGACTAGCGGGCTTCAAGAGACCCAGTACTTC.

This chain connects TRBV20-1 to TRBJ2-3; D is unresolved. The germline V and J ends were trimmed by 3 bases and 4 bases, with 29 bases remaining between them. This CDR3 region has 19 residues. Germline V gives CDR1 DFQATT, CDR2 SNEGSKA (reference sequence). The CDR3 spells CSASLRTARLTGHPDTQYF. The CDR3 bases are TGCAGTGCTAGCCTCCGGACCGCCAGGCTAACTGGGCACCCAGATACGCAGTATTTT.

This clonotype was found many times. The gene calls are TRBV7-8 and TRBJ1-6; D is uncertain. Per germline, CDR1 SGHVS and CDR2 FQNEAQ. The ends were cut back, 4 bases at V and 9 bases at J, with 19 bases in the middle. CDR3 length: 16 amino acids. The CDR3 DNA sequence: TGTGCCAGCAGCTACTATCCGGGCCATGCTGGTTCACCCCTCCACTTT. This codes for CASSYYPGHAGSPLHF.

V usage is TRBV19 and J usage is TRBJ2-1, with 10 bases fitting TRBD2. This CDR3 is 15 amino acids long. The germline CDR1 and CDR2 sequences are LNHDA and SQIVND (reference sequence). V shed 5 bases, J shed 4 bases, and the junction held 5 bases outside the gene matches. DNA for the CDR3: TGTGCCAGTAGTGATGCTAGCGGGGGTTACAATGAGCAGTTCTTC. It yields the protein CASSDASGGYNEQFF.

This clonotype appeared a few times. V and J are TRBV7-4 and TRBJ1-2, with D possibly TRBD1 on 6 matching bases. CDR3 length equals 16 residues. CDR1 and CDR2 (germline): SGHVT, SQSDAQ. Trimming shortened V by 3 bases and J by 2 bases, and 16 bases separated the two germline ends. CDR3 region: CASSFTRDIENYGYTF. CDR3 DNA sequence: TGTGCCAGCAGCTTTACCCGGGACATAGAAAACTATGGCTACACCTTC.

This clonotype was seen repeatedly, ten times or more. In nucleotides, the CDR3 is TGTGCCAGCAGCCAAGTTCAGGGCTCCTACGAGCAGTACTTC. It is translated as CASSQVQGSYEQYF. V gene TRBV14 combines with J gene TRBJ2-7; tentative D call: TRBD1 (5 bases). The CDR3 covers 14 residues. The V gene's germline CDR1 is SGHDN and CDR2 FVKESK. Trimming took off 1 base at V and 0 bases at J, with 7 bases between the two ends.

This CDR3 reads CASSQGDDREQFF. DNA of the CDR3: TGTGCCAGCAGCCAGGGGGACGACAGGGAGCAGTTCTTC. The chain combines TRBV3-1 with TRBJ2-1; tentatively, D is TRBD1 (6 bases). V gave up 3 bases and J gave up 10 bases, with 13 bases separating them. Germline V gene lookup returns CDR1 LGHDT and CDR2 YNNKEL (reference sequence). This CDR3 spans 13 amino acids.

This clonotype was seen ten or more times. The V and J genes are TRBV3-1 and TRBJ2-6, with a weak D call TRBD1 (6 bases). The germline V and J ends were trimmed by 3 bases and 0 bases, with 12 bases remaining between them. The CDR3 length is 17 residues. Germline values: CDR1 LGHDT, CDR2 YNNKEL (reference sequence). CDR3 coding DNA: TGTGCCAGCAGCCAGGACAGTTCGCCCTCTGGGGCCAACGTCCTGACTTTC. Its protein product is CASSQDSSPSGANVLTF. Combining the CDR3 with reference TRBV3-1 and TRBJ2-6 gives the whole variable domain DTAVSQTPKYLVTQMGNDKSIKCEQNLGHDTMYWYKQDSKKFLKIMFSYNNKELIINETVPNRFSPKSPDKAHLNLHINSLELGDSAVYFCASSQDSSPSGANVLTFGAGSRLTVL.

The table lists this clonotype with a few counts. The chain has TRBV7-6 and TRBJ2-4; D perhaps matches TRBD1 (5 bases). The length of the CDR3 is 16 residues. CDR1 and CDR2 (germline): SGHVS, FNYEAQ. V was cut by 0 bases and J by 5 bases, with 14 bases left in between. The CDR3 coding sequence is TGTGCCAGCAGCTTAGCGGGGTCCGCGACAGAAAACATTCAGTACTTC. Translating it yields CASSLAGSATENIQYF. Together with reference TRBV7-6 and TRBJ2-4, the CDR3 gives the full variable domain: GAGVSQSPRYKVTKRGQDVALRCDPISGHVSLYWYRQALGQGPEFLTYFNYEAQQDKSGLPNDRFSAERPEGSISTLTIQRTEQRDSAMYRCASSLAGSATENIQYFGAGTRLSVL.

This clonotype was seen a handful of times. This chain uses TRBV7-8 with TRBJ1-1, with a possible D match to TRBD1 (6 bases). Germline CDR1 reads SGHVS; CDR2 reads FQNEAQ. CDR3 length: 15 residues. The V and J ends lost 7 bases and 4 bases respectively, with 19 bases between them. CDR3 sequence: CASTKGGALGTEAFF. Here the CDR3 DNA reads TGTGCCAGCACCAAAGGGGGGGCGCTGGGCACTGAAGCTTTCTTT.

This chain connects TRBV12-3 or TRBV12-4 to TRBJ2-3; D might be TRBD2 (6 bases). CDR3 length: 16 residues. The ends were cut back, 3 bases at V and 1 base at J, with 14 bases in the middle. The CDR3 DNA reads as TGTGCCAGCAGTTTTCTCGGGGGTCCCCGCACAGATACGCAGTATTTT. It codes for CASSFLGGPRTDTQYF.

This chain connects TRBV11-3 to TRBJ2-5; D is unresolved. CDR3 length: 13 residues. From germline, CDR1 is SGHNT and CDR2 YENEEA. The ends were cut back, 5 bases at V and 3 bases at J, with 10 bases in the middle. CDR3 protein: CASSPPLEETQYF. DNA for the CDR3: TGTGCCAGCAGCCCCCCACTCGAAGAGACCCAGTACTTC.

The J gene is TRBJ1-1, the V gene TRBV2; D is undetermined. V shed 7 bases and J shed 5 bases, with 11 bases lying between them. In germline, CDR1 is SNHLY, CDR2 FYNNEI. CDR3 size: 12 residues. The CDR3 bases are TGTGCCAGCATTTCCGGGGTTACTGAAGCTTTCTTT. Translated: CASISGVTEAFF.

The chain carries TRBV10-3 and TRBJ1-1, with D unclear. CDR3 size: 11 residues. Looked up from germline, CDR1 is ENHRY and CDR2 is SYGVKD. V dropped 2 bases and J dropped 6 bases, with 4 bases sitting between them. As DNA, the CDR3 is TGTGCCATCAGTGAGGGCTCTGAAGCTTTCTTT. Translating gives CAISEGSEAFF.

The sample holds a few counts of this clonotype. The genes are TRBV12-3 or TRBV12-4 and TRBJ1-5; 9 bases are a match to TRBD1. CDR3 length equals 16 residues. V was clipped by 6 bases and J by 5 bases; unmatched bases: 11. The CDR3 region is CASSIGDRGFYQPQHF. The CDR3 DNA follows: TGTGCCAGCAGCATCGGCGACAGGGGGTTTTATCAGCCCCAGCATTTT.

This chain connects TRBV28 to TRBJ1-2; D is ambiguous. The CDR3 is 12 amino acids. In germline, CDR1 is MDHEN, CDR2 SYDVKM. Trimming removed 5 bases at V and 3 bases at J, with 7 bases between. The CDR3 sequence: CASSPVYYGYTF. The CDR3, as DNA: TGTGCCAGCAGTCCAGTCTACTATGGCTACACCTTC.

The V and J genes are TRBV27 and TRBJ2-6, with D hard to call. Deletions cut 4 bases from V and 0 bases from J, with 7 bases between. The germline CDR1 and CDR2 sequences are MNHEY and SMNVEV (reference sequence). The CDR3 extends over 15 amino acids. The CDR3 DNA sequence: TGTGCCAGCAGTTGGGCAGCCTCTGGGGCCAACGTCCTGACTTTC. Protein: CASSWAASGANVLTF.

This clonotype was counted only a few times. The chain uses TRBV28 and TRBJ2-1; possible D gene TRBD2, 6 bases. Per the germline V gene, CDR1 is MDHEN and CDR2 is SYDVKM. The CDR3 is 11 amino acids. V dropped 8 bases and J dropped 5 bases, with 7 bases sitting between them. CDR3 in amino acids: CASGGNNEQFF. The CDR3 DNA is TGTGCCAGCGGCGGGAACAATGAGCAGTTCTTC.

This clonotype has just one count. CDR3 DNA sequence: TGTGCCAGCAGCGGGGACAGGGGGCGGACTGAAGCTTTCTTT. It specifies CASSGDRGRTEAFF. The chain employs TRBV9 and TRBJ1-1; 12 nucleotides agree with TRBD1. Germline V gene lookup returns CDR1 SGDLS and CDR2 YYNGEE. The CDR3 runs 14 residues. The V gene end was trimmed by 3 bases and the J gene end by 5 bases; junction bases not matched to a gene: 2.

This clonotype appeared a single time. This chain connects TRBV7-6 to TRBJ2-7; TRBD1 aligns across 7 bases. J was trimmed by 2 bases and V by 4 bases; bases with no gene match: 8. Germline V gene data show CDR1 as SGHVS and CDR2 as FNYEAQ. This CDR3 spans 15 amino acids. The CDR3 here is CASSSSRDSTYEQYF. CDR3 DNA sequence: TGTGCCAGCAGCTCGAGCCGGGACAGTACCTACGAGCAGTACTTC. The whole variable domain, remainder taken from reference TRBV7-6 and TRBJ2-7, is GAGVSQSPRYKVTKRGQDVALRCDPISGHVSLYWYRQALGQGPEFLTYFNYEAQQDKSGLPNDRFSAERPEGSISTLTIQRTEQRDSAMYRCASSSSRDSTYEQYFGPGTRLTVT.

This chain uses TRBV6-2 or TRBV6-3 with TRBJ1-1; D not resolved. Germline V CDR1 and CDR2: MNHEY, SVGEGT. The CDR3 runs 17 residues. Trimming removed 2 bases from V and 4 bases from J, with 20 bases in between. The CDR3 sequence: CASSYDKSRSVSTEAFF. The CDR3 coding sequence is TGTGCCAGCAGTTACGACAAGTCGCGAAGTGTTAGCACTGAAGCTTTCTTT.

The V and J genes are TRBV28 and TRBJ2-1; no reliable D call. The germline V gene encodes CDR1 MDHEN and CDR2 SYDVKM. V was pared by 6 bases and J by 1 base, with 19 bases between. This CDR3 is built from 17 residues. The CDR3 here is CASSPQDLAGSYNEQFF. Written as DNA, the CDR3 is TGTGCCAGCAGCCCCCAGGATCTGGCCGGATCCTACAATGAGCAGTTCTTC.

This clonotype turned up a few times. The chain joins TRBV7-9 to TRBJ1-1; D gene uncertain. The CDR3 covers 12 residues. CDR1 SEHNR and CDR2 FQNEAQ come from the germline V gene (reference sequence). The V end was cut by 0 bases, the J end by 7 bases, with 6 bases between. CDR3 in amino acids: CASSLAGSEAFF. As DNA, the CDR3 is TGTGCCAGCAGCTTAGCGGGCAGTGAAGCTTTCTTT.

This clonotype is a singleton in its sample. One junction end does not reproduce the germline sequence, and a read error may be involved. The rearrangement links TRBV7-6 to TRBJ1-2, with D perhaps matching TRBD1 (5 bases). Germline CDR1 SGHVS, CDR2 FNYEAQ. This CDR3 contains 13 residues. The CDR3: CVSSLTENYGYTF. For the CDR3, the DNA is TGTGTCAGCAGCTTGACAGAAAACTATGGCTACACCTTC. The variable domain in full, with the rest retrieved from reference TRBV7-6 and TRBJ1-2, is GAGVSQSPRYKVTKRGQDVALRCDPISGHVSLYWYRQALGQGPEFLTYFNYEAQQDKSGLPNDRFSAERPEGSISTLTIQRTEQRDSAMYRCVSSLTENYGYTFGSGTRLTVV.

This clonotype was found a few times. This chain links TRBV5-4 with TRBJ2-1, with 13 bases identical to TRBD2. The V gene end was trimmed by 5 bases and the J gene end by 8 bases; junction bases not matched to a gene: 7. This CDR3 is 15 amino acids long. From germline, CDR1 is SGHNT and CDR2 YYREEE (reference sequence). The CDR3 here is CASRRLAGGDYEQFF. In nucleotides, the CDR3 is TGTGCCAGCAGACGACTAGCGGGGGGCGATTATGAGCAGTTCTTC.

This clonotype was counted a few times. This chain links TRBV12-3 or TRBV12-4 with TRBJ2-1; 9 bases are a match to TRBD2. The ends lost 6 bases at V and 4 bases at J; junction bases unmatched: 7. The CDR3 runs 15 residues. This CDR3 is CASSEAGGLYNEQFF. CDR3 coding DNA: TGTGCCAGCAGCGAAGCGGGGGGCCTTTACAATGAGCAGTTCTTC.

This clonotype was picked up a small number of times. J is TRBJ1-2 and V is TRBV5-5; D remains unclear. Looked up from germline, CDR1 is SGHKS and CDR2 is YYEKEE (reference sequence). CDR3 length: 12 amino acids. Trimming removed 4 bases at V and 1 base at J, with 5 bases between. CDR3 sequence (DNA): TGTGCCAGCAGCCCGAATAACTATGGCTACACCTTC. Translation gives CASSPNNYGYTF.

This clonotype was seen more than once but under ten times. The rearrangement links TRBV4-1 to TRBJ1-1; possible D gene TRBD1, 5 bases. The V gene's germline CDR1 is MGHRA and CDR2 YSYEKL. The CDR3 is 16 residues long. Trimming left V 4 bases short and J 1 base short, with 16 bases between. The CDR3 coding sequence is TGCGCCAGCAGCCCCAAGGAAAGGGGCGGGAACACTGAAGCTTTCTTT. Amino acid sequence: CASSPKERGGNTEAFF.

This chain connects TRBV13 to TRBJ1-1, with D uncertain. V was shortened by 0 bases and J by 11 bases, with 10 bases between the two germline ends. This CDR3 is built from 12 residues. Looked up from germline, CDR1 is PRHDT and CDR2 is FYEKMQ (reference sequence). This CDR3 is CASSLGRVGAFF. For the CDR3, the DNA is TGTGCCAGCAGCTTAGGAAGGGTTGGCGCTTTCTTT.

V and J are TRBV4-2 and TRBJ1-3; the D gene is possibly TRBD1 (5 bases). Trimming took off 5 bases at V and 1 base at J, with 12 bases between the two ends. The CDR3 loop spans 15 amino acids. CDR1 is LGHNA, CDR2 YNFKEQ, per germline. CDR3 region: CASSGGVMSGNTIYF. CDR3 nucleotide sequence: TGTGCCAGCAGCGGAGGGGTTATGTCTGGAAACACCATATATTTT.